The 20 T cell receptor beta chains listed next were all sequenced from one sample in a study of OX40 agonist ivuxolimab in advanced cancers. Sequencing was performed with immunoSEQ multiplex PCR; in TCRdb, only in-frame clones are kept and a portion is missing. The profile shows 50,000 to 65,000 clones, 70% to 90% of them singletons. This specimen was CD4+ or CD8+ T cells sorted from blood, taken in a trial of the OX40 agonist ivuxolimab. These TCRs come from an adult with an advanced solid tumor such as melanoma, head and neck, liver or kidney cancer.

The J gene is TRBJ2-3, the V gene TRBV6-5, with D uncertain. The CDR3 runs 11 residues. CDR1 MNHEY and CDR2 SVGAGI come from the germline V gene. V was pared by 5 bases and J by 7 bases, with 7 bases between. CDR3 loop: CASSEVNTQYF. The CDR3 DNA is TGTGCCAGCAGTGAAGTAAATACGCAGTATTTT.

This chain links TRBV28 with TRBJ2-6; perhaps TRBD2 as D (5 bases). Trimming removed 4 bases from V and 0 bases from J, with 13 bases in between. Germline V gene data show CDR1 as MDHEN and CDR2 as SYDVKM. This CDR3 comprises 17 residues. The CDR3 DNA reads as TGTGCCAGCAGTTGGAGAGGGAGTTCCTCTGGGGCCAACGTCCTGACTTTC. This translates into CASSWRGSSSGANVLTF. The full variable domain, its missing parts supplied by reference TRBV28 and TRBJ2-6, is DVKVTQSSRYLVKRTGEKVFLECVQDMDHENMFWYRQDPGLGLRLIYFSYDVKMKEKGDIPEGYSVSREKKERFSLILESASTNQTSMYLCASSWRGSSSGANVLTFGAGSRLTVL.

The chain's CDR3 is CASAWTGNQPQHF. The CDR3 coding sequence is TGTGCCAGCGCATGGACAGGCAATCAGCCCCAGCATTTT. This chain connects TRBV28 to TRBJ1-5, with D possibly TRBD1 on 6 matching bases. Germline CDR1 is MDHEN and CDR2 is SYDVKM. Between the trimmed V and J ends, which lost 8 bases and 2 bases, there was a span of 10 bases. There are 13 residues in the CDR3. The full variable domain, completed using reference TRBV28 and TRBJ1-5, is DVKVTQSSRYLVKRTGEKVFLECVQDMDHENMFWYRQDPGLGLRLIYFSYDVKMKEKGDIPEGYSVSREKKERFSLILESASTNQTSMYLCASAWTGNQPQHFGDGTRLSIL.

The CDR3 sequence: CASSLLEGGKLNYGYTF. CDR3 coding DNA: TGTGCCAGCAGCTTATTGGAGGGTGGCAAACTTAACTATGGCTACACCTTC. The chain uses TRBV7-2 and TRBJ1-2; no firm D call. Germline CDR1 SGHTA, CDR2 FQGNSA. V was clipped by 2 bases and J by 1 base, with 17 bases between them. This CDR3 spans 17 amino acids.

This chain links TRBV6-6 with TRBJ2-5; a weak D match, TRBD2 (5 bases). CDR1 and CDR2 from the germline V gene are MNHNY and SVGAGI (reference sequence). Trimming cost V 1 base and J 5 bases, with 8 bases left between them. The CDR3 has 13 amino acids. The CDR3 protein is CASSYWSGETQYF. In DNA form, the CDR3 reads TGTGCCAGCAGTTACTGGTCGGGGGAGACCCAGTACTTC.

The chain joins TRBV6-1 to TRBJ2-3, with 11 bases fitting TRBD2. The V and J ends lost 6 bases and 4 bases, in that order; junction bases with no gene match: 6. The CDR3 is 15 amino acids. Germline V gene lookup returns CDR1 MNHNS and CDR2 SASEGT. The DNA of the CDR3 is TGTGCCAGCAGGGTAGCGGGAGGGGTGGCAGATACGCAGTATTTT. Translation gives CASRVAGGVADTQYF.

This rearrangement joins TRBV7-3 to TRBJ2-7; D may be TRBD1 (6 bases). Trimming removed 6 bases at V and 0 bases at J, with 9 bases between. Germline CDR1 and CDR2: SGHTA and FQGTGA. The CDR3 runs 13 residues. This chain's CDR3 is CASRAQGSYEQYF. CDR3 DNA: TGTGCCAGCAGGGCACAGGGCTCCTACGAGCAGTACTTC.

This chain links TRBV18 with TRBJ2-5; TRBD1 matches 11 bases. The CDR3 consists of 15 residues. V lost 2 bases and J lost 4; bases outside the gene matches: 3. Germline V gene data show CDR1 as KGHSH and CDR2 as LQKENI. Here the CDR3 reads CASSPYGTGGETQYF. CDR3 sequence (DNA): TGTGCCAGCTCACCATACGGGACAGGGGGAGAGACCCAGTACTTC.

V usage is TRBV5-1 and J usage is TRBJ2-5; D tentatively reads TRBD1 or TRBD2 (5 bases each). The V end lost 5 bases, the J end lost 1 base, and 12 bases lay between the germline ends. The CDR3 has 14 residues. CDR1 and CDR2 (germline): SGHRS, YFSETQ. The CDR3 is CASSHEGPQETQYF. As DNA, the CDR3 is TGCGCCAGCAGTCACGAGGGGCCCCAAGAGACCCAGTACTTC.

The chain recombines TRBV5-1 with TRBJ1-4; maybe TRBD1 (5 bases). The germline V gene has CDR1 SGHRS and CDR2 YFSETQ. The CDR3 covers 18 residues. Trimming removed 4 bases at V and 7 bases at J, with 26 bases between. DNA of the CDR3: TGCGCCAGCAGCCCCGGCGGGCAGGGATCGCTTTTTGGTGAAAAACTGTTTTTT. Residues: CASSPGGQGSLFGEKLFF.

The chain is built from TRBV30 and TRBJ2-2; 8 bases are shared with TRBD2. The CDR3 contains 13 residues. Germline V gene sequence: CDR1 GTSNPN, CDR2 SVGIG (reference sequence). The trim removed 8 bases at V and 5 bases at J, leaving 7 bases unmatched. CDR3 in DNA: TGTGCCCGGGGGGGGACCCAAACCGGGGAGCTGTTTTTT. This gives the protein CARGGTQTGELFF.

This sequence joins TRBV6-6 and TRBJ2-2; D gene ambiguous. V was shortened by 2 bases and J by 4 bases, with 11 bases between the two germline ends. The length of the CDR3 is 15 residues. The germline gives CDR1 MNHNY, CDR2 SVGAGI (reference sequence). In DNA form, the CDR3 reads TGTGCCAGCAGTTACGTACGACAATTCACCGGGGAGCTGTTTTTT. Amino acids: CASSYVRQFTGELFF.

The chain recombines TRBV6-5 with TRBJ2-7, with D perhaps matching TRBD2 (6 bases). The CDR3 extends over 13 amino acids. CDR1 MNHEY and CDR2 SVGAGI come from the germline V gene. V lost 6 bases to trimming and J lost 6 bases, with 15 bases between them. DNA of the CDR3: TGTGCCAGCAGCCTACTGACTAGTTCCGAGCAGTACTTC. Protein: CASSLLTSSEQYF.

The V and J genes are TRBV11-3 and TRBJ2-7, with D possibly called TRBD1 or TRBD2 (5 bases each). In germline, CDR1 is SGHNT, CDR2 YENEEA. This CDR3 has 17 amino acids. Trimming removed 2 bases from V and 1 base from J, with 18 bases in between. As DNA, the CDR3 is TGTGCCAGCAGCTTATTTCCCGAGGGGCATTCTTCCTACGAGCAGTACTTC. Translated, it gives CASSLFPEGHSSYEQYF.

J is TRBJ2-1 and V is TRBV6-1; D is unresolved. V shed 1 base and J shed 2 bases, with 12 bases lying between them. CDR1 is MNHNS and CDR2 is SASEGT in the germline V gene. This CDR3 region has 16 residues. The CDR3 DNA follows: TGTGCCAGCAGTGAAGAGACTTACCCCGCCTACAATGAGCAGTTCTTC. Translated: CASSEETYPAYNEQFF.

This clone appeared once. This chain joins TRBV6-5 and TRBJ1-5; possible D gene TRBD1, 5 bases. V was clipped by 10 bases and J by 0 bases, with 16 bases between them. Looked up from germline, CDR1 is MNHEY and CDR2 is SVGAGI. The CDR3 spans 15 residues. CDR3 sequence (DNA): TGTGCCACCGGTGGGGGGATGTCTAGCAATCAGCCCCAGCATTTT. It codes for CATGGGMSSNQPQHF.

The chain has TRBV18 and TRBJ2-6, with 9 nucleotides matching TRBD2. The CDR3 is made up of 18 amino acids. With 3 bases clipped from V and 0 bases from J, the junction kept 6 bases outside the gene matches. Per germline, CDR1 KGHSH and CDR2 LQKENI. Here the CDR3 reads CASSPAGGAISGANVLTF. As DNA, the CDR3 is TGTGCCAGCTCACCCGCGGGGGGGGCTATCTCTGGGGCCAACGTCCTGACTTTC.

The chain has TRBV25-1 and TRBJ2-5; 9 bases line up with TRBD1. Germline V CDR1 and CDR2: MGHDK, SYGVNS. V shed 3 bases, J shed 5 bases, and the junction held 7 bases outside the gene matches. The CDR3 runs 15 residues. As DNA, the CDR3 is TGTGCCAGCAGTGAGGGGACAGGGAACGGGGAGACCCAGTACTTC. Translation: CASSEGTGNGETQYF.

The chain links TRBV28 to TRBJ1-6; 8 nucleotides agree with TRBD1. CDR1 and CDR2 from the germline V gene are MDHEN and SYDVKM. The CDR3 contains 13 residues. Germline trimming cut 7 bases from V and 10 bases from J; bases unmatched to any gene: 6. As DNA, the CDR3 is TGTGCCAGCATAGGACAGGGAGGATCACCCCTCCACTTT. It translates to CASIGQGGSPLHF. Using reference TRBV28 and TRBJ1-6 for the parts outside the CDR3, the full variable domain is DVKVTQSSRYLVKRTGEKVFLECVQDMDHENMFWYRQDPGLGLRLIYFSYDVKMKEKGDIPEGYSVSREKKERFSLILESASTNQTSMYLCASIGQGGSPLHFGNGTRLTVT.

The V call is TRBV7-2, the J call TRBJ1-5; D may be TRBD1 (5 bases). The V and J ends lost 5 bases and 3 bases respectively, with 14 bases between them. CDR1 is SGHTA, CDR2 FQGNSA, per germline. The CDR3 sequence is 15 residues long. Here the CDR3 reads CASSLGPLNNQPQHF. In DNA form, the CDR3 reads TGTGCCAGCAGCCTGGGACCTTTGAACAATCAGCCCCAGCATTTT.